These 19 T cell receptor beta chains originate from one sample sequenced in a study of blood T cell repertoires in COVID-19. Generated by immunoSEQ multiplex PCR, the TCRdb table keeps only in-frame clones and is missing some. The repertoire holds tens of thousands of clones, with nearly 90% as singletons. Sequences were obtained from peripheral blood. All receptors come from a man aged 55 to 69 with active COVID-19.

The rearrangement uses TRBV15 and TRBJ2-1; 9 bases agree with TRBD1. Losses at the gene ends were 4 bases for V and 9 bases for J; bases not matched to a gene: 10. This CDR3 is built from 15 residues. Germline V gene lookup returns CDR1 LNHNV and CDR2 YYDKDF (reference sequence). The CDR3 bases are TGTGCCACCAGCATGTGGGAGACAGGGGGTGGTGAGCAGTTCTTC. Protein sequence: CATSMWETGGGEQFF.

This chain connects TRBV2 to TRBJ2-5; D remains ambiguous. Deletions cut 7 bases from V and 5 bases from J, with 14 bases between. Germline V gives CDR1 SNHLY, CDR2 FYNNEI. The CDR3 is 13 amino acids. CDR3: CASTEIQLETQYF. The CDR3 coding sequence is TGTGCCAGCACCGAAATACAGTTGGAGACCCAGTACTTC.

The chain couples TRBV7-9 to TRBJ1-1; TRBD1 might be the D (5 bases). The CDR3 runs to 14 residues. Trimming pared 6 bases from V and 4 bases from J, leaving 15 bases between. CDR1 and CDR2 from the germline V gene are SEHNR and FQNEAQ (reference sequence). The CDR3 DNA reads TGTGCCAGCAGTTTTCAGCAGGGCGGCACTGAAGCTTTCTTT. This sequence encodes CASSFQQGGTEAFF.

This clone was recorded a few times. The DNA for the CDR3 is TGTGCCAGCAGCGTTTCGGCTAGGGATACGCAGTATTTT. It yields the protein CASSVSARDTQYF. This chain links TRBV9 with TRBJ2-3; the D is unclear. CDR1 and CDR2 (germline): SGDLS, YYNGEE. V lost 2 bases, J lost 6 bases, and 10 bases lay in between. The length of the CDR3 is 13 residues.

This chain uses TRBV28 with TRBJ1-6, with 8 positions matching TRBD1. V lost 5 bases, J lost 10 bases, and 10 bases stayed unmatched. The CDR3 consists of 15 residues. The germline CDR1 and CDR2 sequences are MDHEN and SYDVKM. The CDR3 sequence is CASSGTGRGRSPLHF. DNA of the CDR3: TGTGCCAGCAGTGGGACAGGCCGGGGTAGGTCACCCCTCCACTTT.

The V and J genes are TRBV4-2 and TRBJ2-3, with D perhaps matching TRBD2 (5 bases). Looked up from germline, CDR1 is LGHNA and CDR2 is YNFKEQ. V was shortened by 4 bases and J by 2 bases, with 19 bases between the two germline ends. CDR3 length: 17 amino acids. CDR3 bases: TGTGCCAGCAGCCGCGGTGGATGGGCGGAGGCCACAGATACGCAGTATTTT. It codes for CASSRGGWAEATDTQYF.

The chain is built from TRBV11-2 and TRBJ2-5, with a possible D match to TRBD1 (5 bases). Per germline, CDR1 SGHAT and CDR2 FQNNGV. This CDR3 is 14 amino acids long. The V end was cut by 3 bases, the J end by 5 bases, with 13 bases between. CDR3 coding DNA: TGTGCCAGCAGCTTTTCAGTCAGGGCGGAGACCCAGTACTTC. Residues: CASSFSVRAETQYF.

The chain links TRBV7-9 to TRBJ1-6; D may be TRBD1 (6 bases). Per germline, CDR1 SEHNR and CDR2 FQNEAQ (reference sequence). Trimming cost V 1 base and J 7 bases, with 20 bases left between them. The CDR3 extends over 18 amino acids. CDR3 sequence (DNA): TGTGCCAGCAGCTTAGTCGGGCGATGGGGGCTCGAGAATTCACCCCTCCACTTT. This sequence encodes CASSLVGRWGLENSPLHF.

This sequence joins TRBV7-9 and TRBJ1-2; D ambiguous. The germline V gene encodes CDR1 SEHNR and CDR2 FQNEAQ (reference sequence). The CDR3 covers 13 residues. With 5 bases removed from V and 5 bases from J, the gap between germline ends came to 12 bases. The CDR3 DNA reads as TGTGCCAGCAGCACGACGGGTCCTTATGGCTACACCTTC. It codes for CASSTTGPYGYTF. Looking up the rest from reference TRBV7-9 and TRBJ1-2 gives the full variable domain: DTGVSQNPRHKITKRGQNVTFRCDPISEHNRLYWYRQTLGQGPEFLTYFQNEAQLEKSRLLSDRFSAERPKGSFSTLEIQRTEQGDSAMYLCASSTTGPYGYTFGSGTRLTVV.

The chain carries TRBV27 and TRBJ2-5; TRBD1 aligns across 11 bases. Germline values: CDR1 MNHEY, CDR2 SMNVEV (reference sequence). The V gene end was trimmed by 2 bases and the J gene end by 4 bases; junction bases not matched to a gene: 12. The CDR3 length is 18 residues. The CDR3 is CASSLVDRGREVVETQYF. The CDR3 DNA follows: TGTGCCAGCAGTTTAGTGGACAGGGGGCGCGAGGTAGTAGAGACCCAGTACTTC.

This chain joins TRBV19 and TRBJ2-2; 9 bases agree with TRBD2. J was trimmed by 2 bases and V by 10 bases; bases with no gene match: 5. CDR1 is LNHDA and CDR2 is SQIVND in the germline V gene (reference sequence). CDR3 length: 14 amino acids. Written as DNA, the CDR3 is TGTGCCACCGGGACTAGCTCCAACACCGGGGAGCTGTTTTTT. The encoded protein is CATGTSSNTGELFF.

V and J are TRBV10-1 and TRBJ2-7, with 11 bases aligning to TRBD2. V trimming: 0 bases; J trimming: 4 bases; junction bases outside the gene matches: 2. CDR1 is WNHNN and CDR2 is SYGVQD in the germline V gene (reference sequence). CDR3 length: 15 residues. CDR3 nucleotides: TGCGCCAGCAGTGAGTCGGCTAGCGGGAGGTACGAGCAGTACTTC. This encodes CASSESASGRYEQYF.

The V and J genes are TRBV7-8 and TRBJ2-7; TRBD2 matches 7 bases. This CDR3 region has 15 residues. CDR1 and CDR2 (germline): SGHVS, FQNEAQ. The trim removed 7 bases at V and 7 bases at J, leaving 16 bases unmatched. DNA of the CDR3: TGTGCCAGCAATGTGGGTAGCGGGCCTCCTGGGGAGCAGTACTTC. This encodes CASNVGSGPPGEQYF.

The J gene is TRBJ2-2, the V gene TRBV5-4; 11 bases line up with TRBD2. The junction had 4 bases not matched to a gene; V was cut back by 3 bases and J by 0 bases. Per germline, CDR1 SGHNT and CDR2 YYREEE (reference sequence). This CDR3 spans 17 amino acids. The CDR3 spells CASSSTSGASNTGELFF. The CDR3 DNA reads TGTGCCAGCAGCTCGACTAGCGGGGCTTCGAACACCGGGGAGCTGTTTTTT.

This clone turned up a few times. J is TRBJ1-4 and V is TRBV2, with D unresolved. Looked up from germline, CDR1 is SNHLY and CDR2 is FYNNEI. Trimming cost V 9 bases and J 5 bases, with 19 bases left between them. This CDR3 spans 15 amino acids. CDR3 region: CASRIQAGVNEKLFF. CDR3 DNA sequence: TGTGCCAGTCGTATCCAAGCCGGGGTCAATGAAAAACTGTTTTTT.

CDR3: CASSPPSGSNTGELFF. The CDR3 region has the DNA TGTGCCAGTAGCCCCCCTAGTGGGAGTAACACCGGGGAGCTGTTTTTT. The V and J genes are TRBV19 and TRBJ2-2; perhaps TRBD2 as D (5 bases). The length of the CDR3 is 16 residues. The ends were cut back, 6 bases at V and 2 bases at J, with 16 bases in the middle. Germline-derived CDR1 and CDR2 are LNHDA and SQIVND (reference sequence).

The gene calls are TRBV29-1 and TRBJ2-1; 8 bases are shared with TRBD2. Per the germline V gene, CDR1 is SQVTM and CDR2 is ANQGSEA. The J segment lost 11 bases and the V segment lost 1 base, leaving 4 bases of the junction unmatched. This CDR3 comprises 12 residues. In DNA form, the CDR3 reads TGCAGCGTTGAAGGACTAGCGACCCAGCAGTTCTTC. This codes for CSVEGLATQQFF.

The chain employs TRBV28 and TRBJ1-5; TRBD1 is a possible D gene (6 bases). Germline V gene sequence: CDR1 MDHEN, CDR2 SYDVKM. Trimming took off 4 bases at V and 3 bases at J, with 16 bases between the two ends. The CDR3 has 16 residues. The CDR3 DNA reads TGTGCCAGCAGTTCGAATCTCAGGGGTGACAATCAGCCCCAGCATTTT. It translates to CASSSNLRGDNQPQHF.

The chain uses TRBV20-1 and TRBJ1-2; D is possibly TRBD1 (6 bases). V was shortened by 3 bases and J by 4 bases, with 18 bases between the two germline ends. CDR1 is DFQATT, CDR2 SNEGSKA, per germline (reference sequence). The CDR3 contains 15 residues. CDR3 in DNA: TGCAGTGCTAGTCTTGGGGGGGGCGGAGGCTATGGCTACACCTTC. Translating gives CSASLGGGGGYGYTF.